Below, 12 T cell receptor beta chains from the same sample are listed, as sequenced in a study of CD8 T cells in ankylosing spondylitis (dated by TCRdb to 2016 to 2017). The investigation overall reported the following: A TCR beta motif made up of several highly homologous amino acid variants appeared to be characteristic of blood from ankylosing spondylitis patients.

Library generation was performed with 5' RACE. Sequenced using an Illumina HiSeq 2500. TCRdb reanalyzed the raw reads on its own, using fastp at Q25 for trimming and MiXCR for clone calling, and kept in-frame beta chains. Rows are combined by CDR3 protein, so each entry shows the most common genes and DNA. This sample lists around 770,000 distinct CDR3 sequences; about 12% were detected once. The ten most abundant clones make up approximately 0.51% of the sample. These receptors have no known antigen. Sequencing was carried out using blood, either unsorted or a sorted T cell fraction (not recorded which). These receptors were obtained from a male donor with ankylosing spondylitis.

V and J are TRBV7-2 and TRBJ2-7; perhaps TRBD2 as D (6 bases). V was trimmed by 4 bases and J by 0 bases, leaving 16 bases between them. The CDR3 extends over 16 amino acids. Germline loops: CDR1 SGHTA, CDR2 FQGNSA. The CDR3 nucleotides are TGTGCCAGCAGCTCCACCCGGCGGGACCACTCCTACGAGCAGTACTTC. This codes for CASSSTRRDHSYEQYF.

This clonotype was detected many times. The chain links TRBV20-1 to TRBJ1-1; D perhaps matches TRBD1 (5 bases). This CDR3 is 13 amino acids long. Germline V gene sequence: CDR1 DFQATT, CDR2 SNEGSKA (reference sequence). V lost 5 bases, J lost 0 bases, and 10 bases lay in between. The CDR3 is CSAPGPLNTEAFF. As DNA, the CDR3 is TGCAGTGCTCCGGGACCACTGAACACTGAAGCTTTCTTT.

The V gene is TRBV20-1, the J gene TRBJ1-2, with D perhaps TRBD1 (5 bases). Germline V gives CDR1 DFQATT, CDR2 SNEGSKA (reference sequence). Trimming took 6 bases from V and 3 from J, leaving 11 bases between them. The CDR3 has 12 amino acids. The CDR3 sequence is CSAAGTDYGYTF. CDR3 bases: TGCAGTGCAGCCGGGACGGACTATGGCTACACCTTC.

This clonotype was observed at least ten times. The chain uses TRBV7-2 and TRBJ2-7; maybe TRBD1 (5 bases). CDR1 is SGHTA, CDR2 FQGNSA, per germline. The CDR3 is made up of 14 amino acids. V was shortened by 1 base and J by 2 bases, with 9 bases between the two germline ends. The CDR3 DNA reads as TGTGCCAGCAGCTTAGGCAGGGCACCCTACGAGCAGTACTTC. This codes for CASSLGRAPYEQYF.

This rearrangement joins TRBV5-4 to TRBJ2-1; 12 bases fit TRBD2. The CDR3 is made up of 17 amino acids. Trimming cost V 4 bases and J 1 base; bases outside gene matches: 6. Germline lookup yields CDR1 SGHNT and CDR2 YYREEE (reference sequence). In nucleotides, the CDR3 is TGTGCCAGCAGCCTGACTAGCGGGGGACAATCCTACAATGAGCAGTTCTTC. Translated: CASSLTSGGQSYNEQFF.

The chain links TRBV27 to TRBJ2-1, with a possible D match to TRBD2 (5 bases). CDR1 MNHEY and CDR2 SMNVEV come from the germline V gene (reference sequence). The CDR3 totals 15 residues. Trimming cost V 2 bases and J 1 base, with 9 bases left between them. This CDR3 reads CASSLRTGSYNEQFF. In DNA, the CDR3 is TGTGCCAGCAGTTTAAGGACTGGTTCCTACAATGAGCAGTTCTTC.

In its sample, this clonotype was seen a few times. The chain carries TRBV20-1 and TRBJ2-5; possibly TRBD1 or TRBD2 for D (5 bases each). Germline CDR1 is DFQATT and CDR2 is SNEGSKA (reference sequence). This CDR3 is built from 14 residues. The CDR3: CRGDLGSHRETQYF. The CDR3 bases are TGCAGGGGGGATTTAGGATCCCACCGGGAGACCCAGTACTTC.

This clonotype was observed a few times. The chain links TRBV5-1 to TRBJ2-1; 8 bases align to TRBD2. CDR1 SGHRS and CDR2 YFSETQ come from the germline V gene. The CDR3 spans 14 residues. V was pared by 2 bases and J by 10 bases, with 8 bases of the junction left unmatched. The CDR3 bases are TGCGCCAGCAGCTTCCCGGGACTAGTTTTCGAGCAGTTCTTC. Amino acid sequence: CASSFPGLVFEQFF.

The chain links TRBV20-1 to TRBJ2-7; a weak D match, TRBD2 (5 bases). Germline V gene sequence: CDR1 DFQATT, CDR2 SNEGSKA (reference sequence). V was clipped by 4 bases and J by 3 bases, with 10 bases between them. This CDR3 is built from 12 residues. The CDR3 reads CSAKRLHYEQYF. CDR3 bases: TGCAGTGCTAAGCGGCTCCACTACGAGCAGTACTTC.

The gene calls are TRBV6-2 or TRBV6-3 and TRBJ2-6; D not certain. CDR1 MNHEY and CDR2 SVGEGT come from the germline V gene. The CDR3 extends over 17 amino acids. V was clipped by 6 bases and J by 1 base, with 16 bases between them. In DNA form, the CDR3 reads TGTGCCAGCAGCCTGACATCCTTCCGATCTGGGGCCAACGTCCTGACTTTC. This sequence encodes CASSLTSFRSGANVLTF.

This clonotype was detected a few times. For the CDR3, the DNA is TGTGCCAGCAGCGTAGGGCTAGCGCTTCCCTACAATGAGCAGTTCTTC. Translated, it gives CASSVGLALPYNEQFF. The chain couples TRBV9 to TRBJ2-1, with D possibly matching TRBD2 (6 bases). V gave up 0 bases and J gave up 2 bases, with 12 bases separating them. CDR1 is SGDLS, CDR2 YYNGEE, per germline. This CDR3 has 16 amino acids.

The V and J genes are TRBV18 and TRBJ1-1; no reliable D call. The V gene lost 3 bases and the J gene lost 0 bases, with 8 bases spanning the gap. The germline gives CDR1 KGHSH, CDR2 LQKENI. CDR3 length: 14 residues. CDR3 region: CASSPSQLNTEAFF. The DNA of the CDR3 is TGTGCCAGCTCACCCTCCCAGCTGAACACTGAAGCTTTCTTT.